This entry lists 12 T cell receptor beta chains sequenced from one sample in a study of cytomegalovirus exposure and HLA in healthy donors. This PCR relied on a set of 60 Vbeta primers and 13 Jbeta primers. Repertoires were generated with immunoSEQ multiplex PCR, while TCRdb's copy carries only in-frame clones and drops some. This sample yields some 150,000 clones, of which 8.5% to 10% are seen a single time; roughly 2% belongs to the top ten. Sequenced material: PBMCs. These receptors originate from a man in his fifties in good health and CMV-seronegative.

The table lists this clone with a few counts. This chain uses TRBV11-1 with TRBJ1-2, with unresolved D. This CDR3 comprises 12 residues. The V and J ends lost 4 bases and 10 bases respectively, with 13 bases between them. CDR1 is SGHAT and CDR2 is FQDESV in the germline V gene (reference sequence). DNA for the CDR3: TGTGCCAGCAGCTCGATCGCAAAGCCCTACACCTTC. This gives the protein CASSSIAKPYTF.

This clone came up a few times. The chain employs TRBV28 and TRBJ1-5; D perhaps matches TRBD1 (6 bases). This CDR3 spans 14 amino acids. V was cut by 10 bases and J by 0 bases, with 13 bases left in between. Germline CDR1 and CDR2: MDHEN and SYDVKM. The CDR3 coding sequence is TGTGCCACCGCCCGGGACAATAGCAATCAGCCCCAGCATTTT. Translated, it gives CATARDNSNQPQHF.

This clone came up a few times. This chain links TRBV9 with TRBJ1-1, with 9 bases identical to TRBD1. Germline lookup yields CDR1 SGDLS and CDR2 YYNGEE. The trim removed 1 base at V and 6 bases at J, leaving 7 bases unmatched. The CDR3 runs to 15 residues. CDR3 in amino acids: CASSVISGQGSEAFF. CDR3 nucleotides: TGTGCCAGCAGCGTAATTTCGGGACAGGGCTCTGAAGCTTTCTTT. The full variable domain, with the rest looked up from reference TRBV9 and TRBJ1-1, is DSGVTQTPKHLITATGQRVTLRCSPRSGDLSVYWYQQSLDQGLQFLIQYYNGEERAKGNILERFSAQQFPDLHSELNLSSLELGDSALYFCASSVISGQGSEAFFGQGTRLTVV.

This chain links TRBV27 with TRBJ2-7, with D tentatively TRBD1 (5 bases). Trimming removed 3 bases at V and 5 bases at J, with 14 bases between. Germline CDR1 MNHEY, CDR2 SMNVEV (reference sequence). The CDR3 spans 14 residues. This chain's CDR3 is CASSFLNRRDEQYF. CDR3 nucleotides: TGTGCCAGCAGTTTTTTGAACAGGCGCGACGAGCAGTACTTC.

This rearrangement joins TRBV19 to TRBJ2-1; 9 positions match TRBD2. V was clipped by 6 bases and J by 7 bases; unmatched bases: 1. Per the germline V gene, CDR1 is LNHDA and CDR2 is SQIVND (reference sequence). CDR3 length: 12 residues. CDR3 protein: CASSLAGNEQFF. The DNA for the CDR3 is TGTGCCAGTAGCCTAGCGGGGAATGAGCAGTTCTTC.

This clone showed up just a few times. DNA of the CDR3: TGTGCCTGGAGGACGGGACTCACGAGGGGCTACACCTTC. Translation: CAWRTGLTRGYTF. The V gene is TRBV30, the J gene TRBJ1-2; possible D gene TRBD1, 5 bases. Germline assignment: CDR1 GTSNPN and CDR2 SVGIG (reference sequence). Trimming cost V 3 bases and J 8 bases, with 16 bases left between them. The CDR3 is 13 amino acids.

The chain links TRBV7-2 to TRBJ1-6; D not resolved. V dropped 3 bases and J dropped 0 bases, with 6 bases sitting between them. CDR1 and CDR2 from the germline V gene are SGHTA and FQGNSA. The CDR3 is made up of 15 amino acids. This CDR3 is CASSFSSSYNSPLHF. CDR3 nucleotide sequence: TGTGCCAGCAGCTTTAGTAGCTCCTATAATTCACCCCTCCACTTT.

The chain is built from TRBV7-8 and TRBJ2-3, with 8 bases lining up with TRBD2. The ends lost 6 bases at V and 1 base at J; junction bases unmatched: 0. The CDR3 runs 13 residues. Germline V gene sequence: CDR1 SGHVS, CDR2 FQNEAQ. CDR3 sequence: CASRAGGTDTQYF. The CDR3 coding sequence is TGTGCCAGCAGAGCGGGGGGCACAGATACGCAGTATTTT. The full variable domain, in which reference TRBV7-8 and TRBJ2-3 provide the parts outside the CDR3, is GAGVSQSPRYKVAKRGQDVALRCDPISGHVSLFWYQQALGQGPEFLTYFQNEAQLDKSGLPSDRFFAERPEGSVSTLKIQRTQQEDSAVYLCASRAGGTDTQYFGPGTRLTVL.

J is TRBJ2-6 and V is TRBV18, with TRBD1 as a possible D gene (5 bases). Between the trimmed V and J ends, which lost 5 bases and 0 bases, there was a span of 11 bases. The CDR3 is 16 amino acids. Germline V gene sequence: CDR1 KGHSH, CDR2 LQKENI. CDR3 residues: CASSLAGLSGANVLTF. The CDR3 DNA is TGTGCCAGCTCATTGGCAGGGCTCTCTGGGGCCAACGTCCTGACTTTC.

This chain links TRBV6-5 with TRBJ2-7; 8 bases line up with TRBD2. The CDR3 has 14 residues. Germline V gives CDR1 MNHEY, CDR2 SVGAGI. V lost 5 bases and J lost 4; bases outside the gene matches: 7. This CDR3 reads CASSRRGVSYEQYF. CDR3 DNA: TGTGCCAGCAGTAGGCGGGGGGTTTCGTACGAGCAGTACTTC.

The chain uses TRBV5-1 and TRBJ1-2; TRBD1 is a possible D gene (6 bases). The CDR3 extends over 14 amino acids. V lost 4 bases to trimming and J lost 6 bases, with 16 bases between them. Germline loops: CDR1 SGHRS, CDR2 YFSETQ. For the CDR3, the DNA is TGCGCCAGCAGCCTCGGACAGCTTAAGAATGGCTACACCTTC. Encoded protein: CASSLGQLKNGYTF.

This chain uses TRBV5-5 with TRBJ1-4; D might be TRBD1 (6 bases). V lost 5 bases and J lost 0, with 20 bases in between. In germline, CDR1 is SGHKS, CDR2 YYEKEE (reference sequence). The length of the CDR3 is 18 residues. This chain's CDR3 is CASSPNRDTESTNEKLFF. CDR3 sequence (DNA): TGTGCCAGCAGTCCGAACCGGGACACGGAATCAACTAATGAAAAACTGTTTTTT.